What follows are 21 T cell receptor beta chains derived from one specimen sequenced in a study of shared clonotypes between healthy human individuals. Terminally differentiated effector memory CD45RA+ cells were left out of the naive CD8 fraction, which was CD45RO-negative and positively selected for CCR7. Libraries were prepared by immunoSEQ multiplex PCR; TCRdb keeps only in-frame clonotypes and omits some of them. The data show fewer than 850,000 clones, approximately 96% seen once. Source material: naive CD8+ T cells sorted from blood. These receptors were taken from a young man in good health.

The chain recombines TRBV15 with TRBJ2-5; D is ambiguous. Trimming took off 0 bases at V and 0 bases at J, with 8 bases between the two ends. The CDR3 consists of 15 residues. Germline loops: CDR1 LNHNV, CDR2 YYDKDF (reference sequence). For the CDR3, the DNA is TGTGCCACCAGCAGAGATCGCTGGGACCAAGAGACCCAGTACTTC. This encodes CATSRDRWDQETQYF.

This clone was counted a few times. The chain's CDR3 is CASSFRTSGIGGEQFF. The DNA for the CDR3 is TGTGCCAGCAGCTTTAGGACTAGCGGGATTGGGGGTGAGCAGTTCTTC. The J gene is TRBJ2-1, the V gene TRBV7-9; 12 bases fit TRBD2. The germline V gene encodes CDR1 SEHNR and CDR2 FQNEAQ (reference sequence). Trimming removed 3 bases from V and 9 bases from J; junction bases left unmatched: 9. The CDR3 extends over 16 amino acids.

This clone was seen more than once but under ten times. In the same sample, other DNA sequences code for this CDR3. This chain links TRBV4-1 with TRBJ2-7; no definite D call. The germline V gene has CDR1 MGHRA and CDR2 YSYEKL. CDR3 size: 13 residues. V was shortened by 0 bases and J by 2 bases, with 5 bases between the two germline ends. The CDR3 nucleotides are TGCGCCAGCAGCCAAGAAATCCCCTACGAGCAGTACTTC. It specifies CASSQEIPYEQYF.

The chain combines TRBV5-1 with TRBJ2-7, with TRBD1 matching over 7 bases. This CDR3 is 16 amino acids long. The V and J ends lost 0 bases and 5 bases, in that order; junction bases with no gene match: 11. Germline V lookup: CDR1 SGHRS, CDR2 YFSETQ. The CDR3 region is CASSLGTGLGPHEQYF. The CDR3 DNA sequence: TGCGCCAGCAGCTTGGGGACAGGTCTGGGCCCCCACGAGCAGTACTTC.

This clone was picked up one time. The chain carries TRBV29-1 and TRBJ2-7; D unresolved. Trimming took 4 bases from V and 2 from J, leaving 9 bases between them. The CDR3 extends over 12 amino acids. The V gene's germline CDR1 is SQVTM and CDR2 ANQGSEA. As DNA, the CDR3 is TGCAGCGTTGGGGAATTCCCCTACGAGCAGTACTTC. Its translation: CSVGEFPYEQYF.

V is TRBV19 and J is TRBJ2-7, with D hard to call. CDR3 length: 12 residues. The germline gives CDR1 LNHDA, CDR2 SQIVND (reference sequence). Trimming cost V 8 bases and J 6 bases, with 14 bases left between them. The CDR3 loop reads CASGPGTGEQYF. In DNA form, the CDR3 reads TGTGCCAGTGGACCTGGAACTGGCGAGCAGTACTTC.

This chain connects TRBV7-2 to TRBJ2-1; 11 nucleotides match TRBD1. V shed 3 bases, J shed 2 bases, and the junction held 3 bases outside the gene matches. Looked up from germline, CDR1 is SGHTA and CDR2 is FQGNSA. This CDR3 region has 16 residues. The CDR3 DNA sequence: TGTGCCAGCAGCTTCTGGACAGGGGGCGCCTACAATGAGCAGTTCTTC. Translated, it gives CASSFWTGGAYNEQFF.

The rearrangement links TRBV27 to TRBJ2-3; a weak D match, TRBD2 (5 bases). V lost 1 base and J 1 base, leaving 6 bases between the germline ends. Looked up from germline, CDR1 is MNHEY and CDR2 is SMNVEV (reference sequence). The CDR3 loop spans 14 amino acids. The CDR3 protein is CASSLWRGTDTQYF. The CDR3 DNA is TGTGCCAGCAGTTTATGGCGGGGCACAGATACGCAGTATTTT.

V and J are TRBV10-1 and TRBJ1-2; TRBD1 matches at 9 bases. Germline V CDR1 and CDR2: WNHNN, SYGVQD (reference sequence). The trim removed 5 bases at V and 8 bases at J, leaving 12 bases unmatched. This CDR3 has 15 residues. The CDR3 bases are TGCGCCAGCAGTCCTTCCGGGACAGGGTTTCAGGGCTACACCTTC. Translation gives CASSPSGTGFQGYTF.

The CDR3 DNA follows: TGCGCCAGCAGTGCATACAGTACCAACAATGAGCAGTTCTTC. Residues: CASSAYSTNNEQFF. The gene calls are TRBV10-1 and TRBJ2-1, with unresolved D. The CDR3 has 14 residues. CDR1 WNHNN and CDR2 SYGVQD come from the germline V gene (reference sequence). The V end was cut by 4 bases, the J end by 5 bases, with 12 bases between.

The chain recombines TRBV29-1 with TRBJ2-7; 11 bases fit TRBD1. This CDR3 has 13 amino acids. The J segment lost 4 bases and the V segment lost 5 bases, leaving 4 bases of the junction unmatched. CDR1 SQVTM and CDR2 ANQGSEA come from the germline V gene. This CDR3 reads CSVLGTGGYEQYF. As DNA, the CDR3 is TGCAGCGTTCTGGGGACAGGGGGGTACGAGCAGTACTTC.

This chain uses TRBV5-5 with TRBJ2-7; D not certain. Trimming left V 0 bases short and J 6 bases short, with 7 bases between. CDR1 and CDR2 from the germline V gene are SGHKS and YYEKEE (reference sequence). The CDR3 covers 12 residues. The CDR3 DNA is TGTGCCAGCAGCTTGGGCGGTACCGAGCAGTACTTC. Its translation: CASSLGGTEQYF. Drawing the rest from reference TRBV5-5 and TRBJ2-7, the complete variable domain is DAGVTQSPTHLIKTRGQQVTLRCSPISGHKSVSWYQQVLGQGPQFIFQYYEKEERGRGNFPDRFSARQFPNYSSELNVNALLLGDSALYLCASSLGGTEQYFGPGTRLTVT.

The CDR3 DNA sequence: TGTGCCAGCAGTACCTTATCTAGGAATGAGCAGTTCTTC. Translated, it gives CASSTLSRNEQFF. V is TRBV6-5 and J is TRBJ2-1; D is undetermined. Germline lookup yields CDR1 MNHEY and CDR2 SVGAGI. This CDR3 is 13 amino acids long. V lost 5 bases, J lost 7 bases, and 12 bases lay in between.

J is TRBJ2-7 and V is TRBV19; D unresolved. V was pared by 5 bases and J by 3 bases, with 8 bases between. This CDR3 has 12 residues. Germline CDR1 is LNHDA and CDR2 is SQIVND (reference sequence). The CDR3 loop reads CASSADFYEQYF. For the CDR3, the DNA is TGTGCCAGTAGTGCAGACTTCTACGAGCAGTACTTC.

The chain recombines TRBV27 with TRBJ2-3; D not certain. CDR3 size: 13 residues. CDR1 MNHEY and CDR2 SMNVEV come from the germline V gene (reference sequence). V lost 5 bases to trimming and J lost 5 bases, with 11 bases between them. The CDR3 spells CASSTIGRDTQYF. For the CDR3, the DNA is TGTGCCAGCAGTACAATTGGGCGAGATACGCAGTATTTT.

This clone was seen a single time. The V and J genes are TRBV28 and TRBJ2-5; D is uncertain. The CDR3 is 12 amino acids. V lost 6 bases to trimming and J lost 2 bases, with 7 bases between them. Germline V gene lookup returns CDR1 MDHEN and CDR2 SYDVKM. DNA of the CDR3: TGTGCCAGCAGGACCCCTCAAGAGACCCAGTACTTC. The encoded protein is CASRTPQETQYF.

The V call is TRBV30, the J call TRBJ1-5; tentative D call: TRBD1 (5 bases). V lost 0 bases to trimming and J lost 8 bases, with 14 bases between them. This CDR3 comprises 14 residues. Per the germline V gene, CDR1 is GTSNPN and CDR2 is SVGIG (reference sequence). CDR3 sequence: CAWSVGTGREPQHF. CDR3 DNA: TGTGCCTGGAGTGTAGGGACGGGCCGGGAGCCCCAGCATTTT.

This clone was counted once. This rearrangement joins TRBV7-9 to TRBJ1-1; D unclear. The CDR3 runs 12 residues. Germline V gene sequence: CDR1 SEHNR, CDR2 FQNEAQ (reference sequence). Between the trimmed V and J ends, which lost 5 bases and 7 bases, there was a span of 11 bases. CDR3 region: CASSRPTLEAFF. The CDR3 coding sequence is TGTGCCAGCAGCAGGCCGACCCTTGAAGCTTTCTTT. Full variable domain (missing parts from reference TRBV7-9 and TRBJ1-1): DTGVSQNPRHKITKRGQNVTFRCDPISEHNRLYWYRQTLGQGPEFLTYFQNEAQLEKSRLLSDRFSAERPKGSFSTLEIQRTEQGDSAMYLCASSRPTLEAFFGQGTRLTVV.

V and J are TRBV10-2 and TRBJ2-5; a possible D gene is TRBD1 (5 bases). CDR1 is WSHSY, CDR2 SAAADI, per germline. V was pared by 2 bases and J by 13 bases, with 14 bases between. The CDR3 runs 12 residues. The CDR3, as DNA: TGCGCCAGCAGTGAGAGTGGCAGGACATCGTACTTC. It yields the protein CASSESGRTSYF.

The genes are TRBV27 and TRBJ2-2; D possibly corresponds to TRBD2 (5 bases). Germline V lookup: CDR1 MNHEY, CDR2 SMNVEV (reference sequence). This CDR3 region has 13 residues. The ends were cut back, 5 bases at V and 6 bases at J, with 10 bases in the middle. Here the CDR3 reads CASSNLASGELFF. The CDR3 DNA sequence: TGTGCCAGCAGTAACCTAGCCTCCGGGGAGCTGTTTTTT.

The V call is TRBV20-1, the J call TRBJ2-7; D call uncertain. The CDR3 has 11 amino acids. Germline-derived CDR1 and CDR2 are DFQATT and SNEGSKA (reference sequence). Trimming took off 5 bases at V and 11 bases at J, with 16 bases between the two ends. For the CDR3, the DNA is TGCAGTGCTTCCCGTTACTATCGCGAGTACTTC. Protein: CSASRYYREYF.